This T cell receptor (beta chain) came from a study of CD8+CD57+ T cells in acquired aplastic anemia. In the study overall: The DNA of sorted CD4+ and CD8+ cells averaged 3.2 ug. Whole-study results and caveats: Found in both controls and patients were twenty-nine CD8+ CDR3 sequences.

Profiling that covered TCR beta VDJ and CDR3 relied on genomic DNA as its template. From the reads, TCRdb called clonotypes with MiXCR, one entry per CDR3 protein. The table has 150,000 to 200,000 distinct CDR3 sequences, about 50% seen once. Note on this clonotype: The antigen is unknown.

Patients chosen for sequencing had CD8+CD57+ cells that had expanded, as shown by flow cytometry. Patients had received no therapy at the time of blood sampling. This clonotype originated in a human donor with aplastic anemia. What was sequenced was sorted CD4+, CD8+, or CD8+CD57+ T cells (not recorded which) from PBMCs.

The CDR3 bases are TGTGCCAGCAGTCTCCTAGGAGGGGCGGGAGAATCTGGGGCCAACGTCCTGACTTTC. Translation gives CASSLLGGAGESGANVLTF. The J gene is TRBJ2-6, the V gene TRBV25-1; 7 bases are shared with TRBD2. V lost 5 bases to trimming and J lost 1 base; unmatched junction nucleotides: 14. Germline loops: CDR1 MGHDK, CDR2 SYGVNS. The CDR3 totals 19 residues.